What follows is one T cell receptor (beta chain) and its context. The germline V gene has CDR1 LGHNA and CDR2 YNFKEQ. Trimming removed 3 bases from V and 6 bases from J; junction bases left unmatched: 6. The CDR3 length is 17 residues. This sample was taken from a study of cytomegalovirus exposure and HLA in healthy donors. Researchers ran the PCR with 60 Vbeta and 13 Jbeta primers. Assay used: immunoSEQ multiplex PCR; TCRdb lists only in-frame clones, some missing. The sample table sets out 55,000 to 80,000 clones. The sequence came from a man in his forties or fifties in good health and CMV-seronegative. This sequence joins TRBV4-2 and TRBJ2-2; TRBD2 matches 14 bases. The sequenced material came from PBMCs. The CDR3 DNA reads TGTGCCAGCAGCCACCGGACTAGCGGGGGGAGGGCCGGGGAGCTGTTTTTT. Amino acids: CASSHRTSGGRAGELFF.